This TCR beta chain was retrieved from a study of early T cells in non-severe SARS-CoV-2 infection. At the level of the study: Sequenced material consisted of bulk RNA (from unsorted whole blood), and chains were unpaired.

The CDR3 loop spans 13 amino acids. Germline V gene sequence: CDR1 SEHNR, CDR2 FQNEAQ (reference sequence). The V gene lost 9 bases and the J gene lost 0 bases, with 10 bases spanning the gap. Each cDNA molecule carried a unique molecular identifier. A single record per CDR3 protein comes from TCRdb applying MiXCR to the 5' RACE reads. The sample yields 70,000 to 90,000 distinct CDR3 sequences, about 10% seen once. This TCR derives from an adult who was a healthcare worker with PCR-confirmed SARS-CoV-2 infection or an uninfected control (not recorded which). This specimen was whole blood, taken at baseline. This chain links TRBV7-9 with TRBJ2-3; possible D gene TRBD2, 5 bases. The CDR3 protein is CASNSGSTDTQYF. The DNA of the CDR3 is TGTGCCAGTAATTCGGGGAGCACAGATACGCAGTATTTT.